Listed here is a single T cell receptor beta chain. What this receptor recognizes is not known. Nothing much larger sits one base from this clone, and base qualities are not available. In total, roughly 710 healthy bone marrow donors made up the cohort. At the time of sampling, every cohort member was nominally healthy, though immune exposures that went unrecorded were likely present. The donor was CMV seropositive and belonged to the group of over 250 seropositive cohort members. Each donor provided a peripheral blood sample, and peripheral blood mononuclear cells were used for TCR beta sequencing. Genomic DNA extraction from the blood cell samples was performed with the Qiagen DNeasy Blood Extraction Kit. The junction shows trimming of 9 bases on V and 5 bases on J, plus 17 bases between the germline ends. Reading from cysteine to phenylalanine, the CDR3 counts 14 amino acids. Only the CDR3 part of the read is kept: 42 bases, read in frame from the first base. Reading the germline V gene (reference sequence) gives CDR1 WNHNN and CDR2 SYGVQD.

This sample was included in a study of cytomegalovirus exposure and HLA in healthy donors (dated by TCRdb to 2016 to 2017). With regard to the full study: An earlier analysis of roughly 500 of the donors reported approximately 260 Gb of sequence data and 95 million to 130 million unique TCR beta sequences obtained from 150 million to 200 million T cells. An early release covering more than 500 HLA-typed donors comprised about 300 gigabases of sequencing data and around 85 million unique TCR sequences. The genetic ancestry cluster associated with self-reported Caucasian donors included 81% of the 398 genotyped donors. The study aimed to test whether signatures of past pathogen exposure could be identified by cataloging public T cell receptors. Using immunosequencing, the study profiled T cell repertoires from 666 subjects and related those repertoires to cytomegalovirus serostatus. Besides the first cohort of 550 to 750 subjects, a separate validation cohort made up of 120 different subjects was used. To predict cytomegalovirus infection status, the study brought together high-throughput TCR immunosequencing, statistical association of individual TCRs with disease status, and machine learning. A later analysis re-examined previously published TCR beta repertoires from about 670 donors and added high-resolution HLA genotyping to investigate patterns of TCR occurrence. Rather than drawing on any new phenotypic data, the later analysis identified candidate immune exposures from TCR beta sequences and the way those sequences occurred across donors. To decide whether each TCR beta V gene segment behaved as functional or pseudogenic, an earlier analysis of 587 of the donors relied on high-throughput TCR beta sequencing. Alongside the repertoire data, information on donor age, sex, ethnicity and CMV serostatus was compiled. In a later genetic analysis, genome-wide SNP genotypes for about 65% of the roughly 700 donors were used, and that subset was treated as a discovery cohort. Every repertoire in the discovery cohort had been generated on one and the same sequencing platform. Class I and class II HLA loci were covered by the typing at four-digit resolution. The number of donors typed differed by locus, with roughly 620-640 for A, B, C, DRB1 and DQB1, about 500 for DQA1, under 610 for DPA1, and some 470 for DPB1. Roughly 5 DR-DQ haplotypes were treated as single units for association and clustering because of strong linkage in the cohort. Among 398 genotyped donors of the cohort, an average of roughly 230,000 unique TCR beta nucleotide sequences was sequenced per donor, of which roughly 18% were non-productive.

Beyond this particular receptor, the publication reports: A group of highly shared sequence variants was considered likely to be a technical artifact of the sequencing pipeline. Across donors, most TCR sequences were observed very rarely, whereas some public TCRs were present in many individuals. Linkage disequilibrium might explain the correlated functional status among segregating V segments, but an unknown experimental factor could not be ruled out. Three of the identified cytomegalovirus-associated TCR beta chains were confirmed in vitro to be specific for cytomegalovirus antigens. A further reported finding was that TCR beta sequences accurately predicted the HLA-A and HLA-B alleles for most subjects in the first cohort. The cohort was sequenced for TCR beta chains only, and without alpha or paired-chain data the features that could be detected were limited. A later genetic analysis associated a missense DCLRE1C variant with V-gene and J-gene trimming of TCR beta chains, and an independent cohort replicated the association. A later analysis associated 15,000 or so TCR beta sequences with specific HLA alleles at a false discovery rate of 0.05. Sequencing depth was assumed to be roughly uniform across donors in the presence/absence analyses, though that assumption may not hold. Compared with equally common non-associated chains, HLA-associated TCR beta chains in a later analysis were more clonally expanded and had lower generation probabilities. Broadly in line with IMGT annotations, most TCR beta V segments showed up in productive rearrangements about 87% or about 30% of the time in an earlier analysis of approximately 600 of the donors. Strong co-occurrence of HLA alleles, especially DR and DQ, made assigning TCR associations to individual alleles difficult. The authors suggested that the approach could potentially be generalized to other disease states and immunological phenotypes. In a later genetic analysis, fewer N-insertions in productive TCRs were reported among donors in an Asian-associated ancestry cluster than the roughly 710-donor mean. The study gave a list of around 170 TCR beta chains associated with cytomegalovirus. In both the original and validation cohorts, the classifier was reported to diagnose cytomegalovirus status with high specificity and sensitivity. Because counts were too low, roughly 18 rarely observed V segments, including chromosome 9 orphons, were left out of the earlier analysis of over 550 of the donors. Because the 87-base-pair reads could not distinguish some IMGT-functional V segments, including TRBV6-2 and TRBV6-3, those segments were excluded. According to a later analysis, TCR association rates differed among HLA loci, with DRB1 alleles showing the most associated TCRs and HLA-C alleles showing the fewest. A later analysis reported that several top co-occurrence clusters appeared linked to parvovirus B19, influenza, CMV and Epstein-Barr virus. The only immune exposure information available for the cohort was CMV serostatus. Because HLA typing was unavailable for some donors at each locus, only the typed subset was used in association tests. Most CMV-associated TCR beta chains appeared to be HLA-restricted in a later analysis, and the HLA associations seemed to be driven largely by CMV exposure.

Library prep was done by the immunoSEQ multiplex PCR assay. For the multiplex PCR, a mixture combining 60 forward primers for TCR Vbeta segments and 13 reverse primers for TCR Jbeta segments was used. The CDR3 region of rearranged TCR beta genes was amplified from genomic DNA by a multiplex PCR assay. The Illumina HiSeq System was used to sequence the amplified TCR beta libraries as 87-base-pair reads. From the authors' description of their analysis: A later analysis tallied 75 million to 95 million unique TCR beta chains across the 600 to 700 repertoires, and some 10 million of those chains were shared by two or more donors. Raw reads were error-corrected and collapsed into unique sequences by a nearest-neighbor algorithm in which closely related sequences were merged to remove PCR and sequencing errors. CDR3 sequences were aligned to IMGT reference sequences to assign V, D and J gene segments. For a sequence to be retained, at least a six-nucleotide match to both a V gene segment and a J gene segment was required. Rearrangements were called productive when the CDR3 lacked stop codons and stayed in frame with V and J; all others were non-productive. CDR3 was defined according to IMGT convention as the region running from the second conserved V-encoded cysteine to the conserved J-encoded phenylalanine. The earlier analysis of roughly 590 of the donors excluded sequences that lacked an unambiguous match to a single V gene segment. In an earlier analysis of about 590 of the donors, a V segment was called functional when productive rearrangements were above 56.7%, and segregating when the standard deviation between donors exceeded 5%. A statistical classification framework was developed to diagnose cytomegalovirus status using the catalog of TCR beta chain sequences. In a later analysis, TCR nucleotide sequences were compared against IMGT/GENE-DB human TR gene sequences so that V and J genes could be assigned. A later analysis assigned CDR3 sequences and most-parsimonious VDJ recombination scenarios with the TCRdist pipeline. In a later analysis, every TCR beta chain was defined by the combination of its CDR3 amino acid sequence and its V-gene family, and reads without a unique V-gene family were dropped. As a way to deal with suspected cross-contamination and a sequencing artifact, a later analysis dropped 640 or so nucleotide sequences that were highly shared and had low generation probability. In a later analysis, a clonal expansion index for each public chain was calculated from normalized within-repertoire ranks of inferred template counts. In a later analysis, generation probabilities were computed with a VDJ recombination model fitted to out-of-frame rearrangements, and the resulting probabilities were checked against IGoR. In a later analysis, hypergeometric tests were used to score TCR-TCR, TCR-HLA and TCR-CMV co-occurrence, with a repertoire-size bias correction applied to TCR pairs. To estimate false discovery rates, a later analysis permuted the HLA or CMV assignments 20 times. In a later analysis, co-occurring TCRs were grouped using DBSCAN, and TCRdist sequence similarity was added for clustering within HLA-allele-positive subsets. Co-occurrence clustering excluded repertoires with fewer than 30,000 or more than 120,000 public chains, plus five with anomalous nucleotide sharing. The immuneACCESS repertoire file appears here via TCRdb, limited to in-frame rearrangements. These files lack a portion of the clones; in checked studies, under half of the deficit traces to unresolved V genes, and the cause of the others is not known. V and J calls and clone size are as listed in that table; D and trimming were resolved from the DNA. This sample lists approximately 81,000 clones; over 65% were detected once. The ten largest clones represent approximately 3.2% of the sample.

The rearranged segments are TRBV10-1 and TRBJ2-1; the best D guess is TRBD2, with 6 bases matching. The specimen sequenced was PBMCs. The receptor was isolated from a man between 45 and 60 years old in good health and CMV-seropositive. The DNA reads TGCGCCAGGTTTGTGGAGGGTTTGGACAATGAGCAGTTCTTC. This is translated as CARFVEGLDNEQFF.